The clone carrying this T cell receptor (beta chain) has only a few counts. What it recognizes is unknown. The study made its TCR cDNA through 5'RACE template switching. That step introduced a universal primer site along with UMIs. TCRdb re-derived calls from the 5' RACE reads in MiXCR, one entry per CDR3 protein. The table has under 500,000 distinct CDR3 sequences, 18% seen once; the top ten hold 15% to 20%. The sample comes from a study of T cells after yellow fever vaccination. Background on the study: Fractions of low cell number were prepared using SMART-Seq v4 Ultra Low Input. Findings of the study overall: Most primary-vaccination clones recurred post-booster (just under 98% CD4, roughly 90% CD8). When the response was secondary, it was weaker but reached its peak faster, day 5 versus 15.

This receptor was identified in a man aged 18 to 29 who received the YFV17D yellow fever vaccine. Source: PBMCs, taken before the yellow fever booster vaccination.

Here the CDR3 DNA reads TGCAGCGTCAAAACCAGGGTGATGAACACTGAAGCTTTCTTT. Its translation is CSVKTRVMNTEAFF. The V and J genes are TRBV29-1 and TRBJ1-1; maybe TRBD1 (5 bases). Between the trimmed V and J ends, which lost 6 bases and 0 bases, there was a span of 14 bases. CDR3 size: 14 residues. Germline-derived CDR1 and CDR2 are SQVTM and ANQGSEA.